The rows below give T cell receptor beta chains drawn from one sample of a study of T cells after yellow fever vaccination. TCRdb used MiXCR to reprocess the 5' RACE reads, holding one entry per CDR3 protein. The data show 300,000 to 400,000 distinct CDR3 sequences, 7% to 10% seen once. The sample consisted of PBMCs, taken approximately 47 days after the first yellow fever vaccination. These receptors were obtained from a man aged 18 to 30 who received the YFV17D yellow fever vaccine. Each CDR3 is given with its conserved first and last residue. A D gene is named only where the DNA matches it firmly. Size tells how often a clone was seen (once, few, many) or the class of an expanded clone, and some rows leave it out.

j_call: TRBJ1-5; clone_size: -; v_call: TRBV19; d_call: -; cdr3_aa: CASHGGGGNQPQHF; cdr3_nt: TGTGCCAGCCATGGCGGCGGGGGCAATCAGCCCCAGCATTTT
j_call: TRBJ1-5; clone_size: -; v_call: TRBV7-9; d_call: -; cdr3_aa: CASSVDSQPQHF; cdr3_nt: TGTGCCAGCAGCGTAGACAGTCAGCCCCAGCATTTT
j_call: TRBJ2-5; clone_size: -; v_call: TRBV7-9; d_call: TRBD1; cdr3_aa: CASSSGTGGGQETQYF; cdr3_nt: TGTGCCAGCAGCAGTGGGACAGGGGGCGGCCAAGAGACCCAGTACTTC
j_call: TRBJ2-1; clone_size: -; v_call: TRBV5-1; d_call: TRBD2; cdr3_aa: CASSLGSGRRSYNEQFF; cdr3_nt: TGCGCCAGCAGCTTGGGTAGCGGGCGAAGATCCTACAATGAGCAGTTCTTC
j_call: TRBJ1-1; clone_size: few; v_call: TRBV11-2; d_call: -; cdr3_aa: CASSLASGVEPFF; cdr3_nt: TGTGCCAGCAGCTTAGCTTCAGGTGTGGAACCTTTCTTT
j_call: TRBJ1-2; clone_size: few; v_call: TRBV20-1; d_call: -; cdr3_aa: CSASIPGSYGYTF; cdr3_nt: TGCAGTGCGTCAATACCAGGGTCGTATGGCTACACCTTC
j_call: TRBJ1-1; clone_size: -; v_call: TRBV4-3; d_call: -; cdr3_aa: CASSQGGRTFFF; cdr3_nt: TGCGCCAGCAGCCAAGGGGGCAGGACGTTTTTCTTT
j_call: TRBJ1-6; clone_size: -; v_call: TRBV6-2/TRBV6-3; d_call: -; cdr3_aa: CASSHRHSNSPLHF; cdr3_nt: TGTGCCAGCAGTCATCGACACAGTAATTCACCCCTCCACTTT
j_call: TRBJ2-7; clone_size: few; v_call: TRBV20-1; d_call: -; cdr3_aa: CSAIGPDSYEQYF; cdr3_nt: TGCAGTGCCATAGGACCGGACTCCTACGAGCAGTACTTC
j_call: TRBJ2-3; clone_size: many; v_call: TRBV5-1; d_call: -; cdr3_aa: CASSSGRSSTDTQYF; cdr3_nt: TGCGCCAGCAGCTCGGGGCGGAGTAGCACAGATACGCAGTATTTT
j_call: TRBJ2-5; clone_size: -; v_call: TRBV6-5; d_call: TRBD2; cdr3_aa: CASSSSGGREETQYF; cdr3_nt: TGTGCCAGCAGTTCCAGCGGGGGGAGGGAAGAGACCCAGTACTTC
j_call: TRBJ2-2; clone_size: -; v_call: TRBV15; d_call: -; cdr3_aa: CATTLGRNTGELFF; cdr3_nt: TGTGCCACCACCCTTGGGCGGAACACCGGGGAGCTGTTTTTT
j_call: TRBJ1-4; clone_size: -; v_call: TRBV5-1; d_call: -; cdr3_aa: CASSQGTTNEKLFF; cdr3_nt: TGCGCCAGCAGCCAGGGGACTACTAATGAAAAACTGTTTTTT
j_call: TRBJ2-7; clone_size: many; v_call: TRBV5-4; d_call: -; cdr3_aa: CASSFGFDSPSYEQYF; cdr3_nt: TGTGCCAGCAGCTTTGGGTTTGACAGCCCATCCTACGAGCAGTACTTC
j_call: TRBJ1-2; clone_size: few; v_call: TRBV4-1; d_call: -; cdr3_aa: CASRSQSYGYTF; cdr3_nt: TGCGCCAGCAGGAGTCAGTCCTATGGCTACACCTTC
j_call: TRBJ1-2; clone_size: -; v_call: TRBV10-2; d_call: -; cdr3_aa: CASSSNYRGYGYTF; cdr3_nt: TGCGCCAGCAGTTCTAACTATCGGGGCTATGGCTACACCTTC